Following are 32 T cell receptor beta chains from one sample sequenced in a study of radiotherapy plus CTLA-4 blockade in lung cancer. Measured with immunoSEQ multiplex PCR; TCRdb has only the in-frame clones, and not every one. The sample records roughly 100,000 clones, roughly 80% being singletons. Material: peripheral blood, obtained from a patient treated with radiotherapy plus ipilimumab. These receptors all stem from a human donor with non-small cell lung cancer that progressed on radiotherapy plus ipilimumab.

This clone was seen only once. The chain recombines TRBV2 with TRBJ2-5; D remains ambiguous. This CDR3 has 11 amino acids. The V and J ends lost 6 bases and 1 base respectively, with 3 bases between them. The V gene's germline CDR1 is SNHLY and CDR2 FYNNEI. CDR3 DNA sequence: TGTGCCAGCAGCCTCCAAGAGACCCAGTACTTC. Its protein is CASSLQETQYF.

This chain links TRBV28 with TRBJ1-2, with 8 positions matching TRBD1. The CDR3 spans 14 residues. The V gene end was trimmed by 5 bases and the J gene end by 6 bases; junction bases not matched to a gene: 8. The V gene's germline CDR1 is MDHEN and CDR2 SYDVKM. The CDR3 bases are TGTGCCAGCAGTCTCTCGGACAGGGAACATGGCTACACCTTC. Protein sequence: CASSLSDREHGYTF.

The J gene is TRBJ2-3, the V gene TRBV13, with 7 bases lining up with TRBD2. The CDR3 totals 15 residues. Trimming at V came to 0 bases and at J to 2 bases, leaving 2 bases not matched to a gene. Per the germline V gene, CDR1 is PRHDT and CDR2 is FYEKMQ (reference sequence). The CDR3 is CASSLGAGLTDTQYF. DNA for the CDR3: TGTGCCAGCAGCTTAGGAGCGGGACTCACAGATACGCAGTATTTT. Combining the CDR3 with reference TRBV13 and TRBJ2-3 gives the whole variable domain AAGVIQSPRHLIKEKRETATLKCYPIPRHDTVYWYQQGPGQDPQFLISFYEKMQSDKGSIPDRFSAQQFSDYHSELNMSSLELGDSALYFCASSLGAGLTDTQYFGPGTRLTVL.

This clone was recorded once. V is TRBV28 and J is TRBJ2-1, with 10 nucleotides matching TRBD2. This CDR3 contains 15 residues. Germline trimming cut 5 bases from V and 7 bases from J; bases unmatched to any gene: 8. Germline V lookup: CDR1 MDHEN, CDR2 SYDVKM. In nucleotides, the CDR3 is TGTGCCAGCAGTGCAGCTAGCGGGAGAGGTAATGAGCAGTTCTTC. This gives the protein CASSAASGRGNEQFF.

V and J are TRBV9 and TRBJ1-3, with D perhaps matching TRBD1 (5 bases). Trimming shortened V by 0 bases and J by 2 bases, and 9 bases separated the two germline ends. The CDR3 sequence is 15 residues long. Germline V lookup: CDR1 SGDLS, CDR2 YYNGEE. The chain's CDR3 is CASSVEGFPGNTIYF. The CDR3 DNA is TGTGCCAGCAGCGTAGAGGGGTTCCCTGGAAACACCATATATTTT.

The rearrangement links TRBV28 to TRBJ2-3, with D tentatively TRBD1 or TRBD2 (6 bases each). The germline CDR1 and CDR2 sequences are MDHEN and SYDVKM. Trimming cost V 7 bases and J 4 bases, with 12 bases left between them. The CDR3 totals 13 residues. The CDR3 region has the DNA TGTGCCAGCAAGGGGGGAAGTGCAGATACGCAGTATTTT. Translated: CASKGGSADTQYF.

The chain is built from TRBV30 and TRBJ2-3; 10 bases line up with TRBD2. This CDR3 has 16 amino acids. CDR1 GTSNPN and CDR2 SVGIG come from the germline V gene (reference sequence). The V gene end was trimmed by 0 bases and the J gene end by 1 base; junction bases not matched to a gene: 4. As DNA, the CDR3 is TGTGCCTGGAGTGTACGAGGGACTAGCGGCACAGATACGCAGTATTTT. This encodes CAWSVRGTSGTDTQYF.

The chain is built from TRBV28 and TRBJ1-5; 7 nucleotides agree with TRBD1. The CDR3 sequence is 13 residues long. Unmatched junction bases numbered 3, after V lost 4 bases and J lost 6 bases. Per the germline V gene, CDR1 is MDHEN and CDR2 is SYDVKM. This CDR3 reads CASSSGGVQPQHF. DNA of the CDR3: TGTGCCAGCAGTTCAGGGGGTGTTCAGCCCCAGCATTTT. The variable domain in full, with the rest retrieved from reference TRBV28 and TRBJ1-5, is DVKVTQSSRYLVKRTGEKVFLECVQDMDHENMFWYRQDPGLGLRLIYFSYDVKMKEKGDIPEGYSVSREKKERFSLILESASTNQTSMYLCASSSGGVQPQHFGDGTRLSIL.

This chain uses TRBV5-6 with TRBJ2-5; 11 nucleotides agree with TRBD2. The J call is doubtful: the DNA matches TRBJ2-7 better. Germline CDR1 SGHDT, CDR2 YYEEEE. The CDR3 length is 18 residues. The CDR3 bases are TGTGCCAGCAGCTCAACCGGGACTAGCGGAATTAAATCCTACGAGCAGTACTTC. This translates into CASSSTGTSGIKSYEQYF.

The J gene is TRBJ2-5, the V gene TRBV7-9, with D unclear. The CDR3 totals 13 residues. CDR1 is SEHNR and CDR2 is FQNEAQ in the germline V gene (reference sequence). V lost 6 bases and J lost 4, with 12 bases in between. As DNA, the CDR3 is TGTGCCAGCAGTCCTGGGGTCGGAGAGACCCAGTACTTC. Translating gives CASSPGVGETQYF.

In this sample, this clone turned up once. As DNA, the CDR3 is TGTGCCAGCAGTCGCAGGCGGAACACTGAAGCTTTCTTT. It yields the protein CASSRRRNTEAFF. V and J are TRBV28 and TRBJ1-1, with no clear D. The CDR3 totals 13 residues. In germline, CDR1 is MDHEN, CDR2 SYDVKM. V lost 5 bases to trimming and J lost 1 base, with 8 bases between them.

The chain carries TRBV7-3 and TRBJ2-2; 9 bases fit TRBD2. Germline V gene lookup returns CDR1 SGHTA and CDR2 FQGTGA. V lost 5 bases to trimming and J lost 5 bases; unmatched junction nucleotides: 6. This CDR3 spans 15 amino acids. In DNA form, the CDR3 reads TGTGCCAGCAGCCCCCAAGCGGGAGGAACCGGGGAGCTGTTTTTT. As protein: CASSPQAGGTGELFF.

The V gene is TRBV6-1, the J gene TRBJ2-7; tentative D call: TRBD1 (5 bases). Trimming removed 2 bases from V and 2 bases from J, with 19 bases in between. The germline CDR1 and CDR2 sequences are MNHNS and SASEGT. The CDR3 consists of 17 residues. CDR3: CASSESISSLGAYEQYF. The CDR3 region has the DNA TGTGCCAGCAGTGAAAGTATCTCCAGTCTAGGGGCCTACGAGCAGTACTTC.

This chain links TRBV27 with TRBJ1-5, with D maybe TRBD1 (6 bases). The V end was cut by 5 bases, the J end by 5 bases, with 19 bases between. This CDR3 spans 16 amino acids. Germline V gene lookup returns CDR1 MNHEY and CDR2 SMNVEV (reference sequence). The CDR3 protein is CASSLTRGDKYQPQHF. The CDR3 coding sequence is TGTGCCAGCAGTCTCACTCGGGGGGACAAGTATCAGCCCCAGCATTTT.

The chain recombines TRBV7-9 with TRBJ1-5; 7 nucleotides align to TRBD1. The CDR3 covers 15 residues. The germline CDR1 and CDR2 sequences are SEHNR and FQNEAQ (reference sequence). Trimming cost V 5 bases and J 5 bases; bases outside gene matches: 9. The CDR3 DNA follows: TGTGCCAGCAGCCCCCAAGGACAGGTGGATCAGCCCCAGCATTTT. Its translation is CASSPQGQVDQPQHF.

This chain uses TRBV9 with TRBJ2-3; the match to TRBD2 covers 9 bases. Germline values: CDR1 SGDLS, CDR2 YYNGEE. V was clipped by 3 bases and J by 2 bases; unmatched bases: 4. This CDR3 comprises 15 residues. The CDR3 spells CASSETSGTTDTQYF. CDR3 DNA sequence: TGTGCCAGCAGCGAGACTAGCGGAACCACAGATACGCAGTATTTT.

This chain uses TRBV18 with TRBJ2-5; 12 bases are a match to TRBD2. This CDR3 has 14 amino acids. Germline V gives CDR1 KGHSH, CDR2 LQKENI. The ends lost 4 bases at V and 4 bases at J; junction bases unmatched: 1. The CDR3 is CASSLGLAGETQYF. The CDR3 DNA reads TGTGCCAGCTCACTGGGACTAGCGGGAGAGACCCAGTACTTC.

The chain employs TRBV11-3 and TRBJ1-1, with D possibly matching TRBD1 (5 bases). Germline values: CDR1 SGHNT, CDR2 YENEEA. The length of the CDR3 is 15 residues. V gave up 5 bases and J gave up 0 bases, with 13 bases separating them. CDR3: CASSPGADLNTEAFF. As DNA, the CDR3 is TGTGCCAGCAGCCCCGGGGCAGACTTGAACACTGAAGCTTTCTTT.

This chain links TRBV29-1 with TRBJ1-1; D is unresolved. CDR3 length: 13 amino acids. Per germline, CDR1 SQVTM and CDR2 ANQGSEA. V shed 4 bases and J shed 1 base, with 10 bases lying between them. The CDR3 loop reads CSVVDGRNTEAFF. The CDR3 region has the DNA TGCAGCGTTGTTGACGGAAGGAACACTGAAGCTTTCTTT.

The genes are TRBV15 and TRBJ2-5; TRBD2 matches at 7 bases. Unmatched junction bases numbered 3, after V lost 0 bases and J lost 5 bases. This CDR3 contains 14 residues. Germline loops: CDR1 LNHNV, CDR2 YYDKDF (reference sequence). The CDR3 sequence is CATSRDKLAETQYF. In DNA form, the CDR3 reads TGTGCCACCAGCAGAGATAAACTAGCGGAGACCCAGTACTTC.

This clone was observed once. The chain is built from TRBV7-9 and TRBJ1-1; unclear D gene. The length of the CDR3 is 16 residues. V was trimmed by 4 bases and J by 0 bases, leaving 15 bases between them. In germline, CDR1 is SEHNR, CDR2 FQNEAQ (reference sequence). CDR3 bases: TGTGCCAGCAGCTCGCCTGATGCGGCGATGAACACTGAAGCTTTCTTT. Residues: CASSSPDAAMNTEAFF.

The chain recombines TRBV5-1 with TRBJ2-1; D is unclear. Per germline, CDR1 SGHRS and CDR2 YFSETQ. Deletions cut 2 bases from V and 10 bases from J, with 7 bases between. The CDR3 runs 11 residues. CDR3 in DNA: TGCGCCAGCAGCTTCGACCGGGAGCAGTTCTTC. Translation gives CASSFDREQFF.

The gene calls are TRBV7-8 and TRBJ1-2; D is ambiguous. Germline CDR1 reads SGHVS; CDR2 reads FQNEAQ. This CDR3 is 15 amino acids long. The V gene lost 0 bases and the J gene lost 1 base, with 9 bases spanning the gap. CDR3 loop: CASSLAGTNNYGYTF. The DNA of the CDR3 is TGTGCCAGCAGCTTAGCGGGAACAAATAACTATGGCTACACCTTC.

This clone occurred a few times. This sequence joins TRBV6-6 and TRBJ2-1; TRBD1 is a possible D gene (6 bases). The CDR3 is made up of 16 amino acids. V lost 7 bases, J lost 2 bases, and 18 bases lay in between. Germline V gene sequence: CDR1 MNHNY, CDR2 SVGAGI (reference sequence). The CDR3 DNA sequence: TGTGCCAGCACTCAAAGGGGGACCCTCGCCTACAATGAGCAGTTCTTC. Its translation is CASTQRGTLAYNEQFF.

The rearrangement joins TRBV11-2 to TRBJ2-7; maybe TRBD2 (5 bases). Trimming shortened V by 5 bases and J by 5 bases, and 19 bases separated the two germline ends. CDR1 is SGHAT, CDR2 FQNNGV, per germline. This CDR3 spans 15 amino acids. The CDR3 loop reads CASSPGNLGRHEQYF. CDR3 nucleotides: TGTGCCAGCAGCCCAGGAAATCTTGGGAGACACGAGCAGTACTTC. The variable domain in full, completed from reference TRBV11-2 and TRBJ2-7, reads EAGVAQSPRYKIIEKRQSVAFWCNPISGHATLYWYQQILGQGPKLLIQFQNNGVVDDSQLPKDRFSAERLKGVDSTLKIQPAKLEDSAVYLCASSPGNLGRHEQYFGPGTRLTVT.

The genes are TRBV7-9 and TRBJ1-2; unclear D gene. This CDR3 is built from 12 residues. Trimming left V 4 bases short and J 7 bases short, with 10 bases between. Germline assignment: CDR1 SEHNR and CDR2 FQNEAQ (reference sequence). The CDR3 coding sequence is TGTGCCAGCAGCTCGGGGAGTAGTGGCTACACCTTC. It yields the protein CASSSGSSGYTF.

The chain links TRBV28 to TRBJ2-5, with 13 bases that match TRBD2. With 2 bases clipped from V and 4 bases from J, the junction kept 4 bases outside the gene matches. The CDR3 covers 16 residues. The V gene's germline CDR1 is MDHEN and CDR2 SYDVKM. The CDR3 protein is CASSLGGLAGAETQYF. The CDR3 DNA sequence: TGTGCCAGCAGTTTAGGAGGACTAGCGGGAGCAGAGACCCAGTACTTC.

The CDR3 sequence is CSVEVIASYNEQFF. CDR3 coding DNA: TGCAGCGTTGAAGTGATAGCCTCCTACAATGAGCAGTTCTTC. The rearrangement links TRBV29-1 to TRBJ2-1; D is undetermined. Germline V lookup: CDR1 SQVTM, CDR2 ANQGSEA. V gave up 1 base and J gave up 0 bases, with 7 bases separating them. This CDR3 is 14 amino acids long.

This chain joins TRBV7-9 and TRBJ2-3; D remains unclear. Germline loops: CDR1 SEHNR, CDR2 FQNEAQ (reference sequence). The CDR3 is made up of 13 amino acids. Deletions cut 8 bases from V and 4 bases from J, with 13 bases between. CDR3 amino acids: CASGVGNADTQYF. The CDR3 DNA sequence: TGTGCCAGCGGTGTGGGAAACGCAGATACGCAGTATTTT.

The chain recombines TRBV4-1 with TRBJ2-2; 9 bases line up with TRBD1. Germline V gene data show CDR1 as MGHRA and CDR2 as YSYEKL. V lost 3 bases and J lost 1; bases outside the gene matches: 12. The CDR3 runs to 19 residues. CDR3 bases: TGCGCCAGCAGCCACCTACCGCGGGGACAGGGTGGGAACACCGGGGAGCTGTTTTTT. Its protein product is CASSHLPRGQGGNTGELFF.

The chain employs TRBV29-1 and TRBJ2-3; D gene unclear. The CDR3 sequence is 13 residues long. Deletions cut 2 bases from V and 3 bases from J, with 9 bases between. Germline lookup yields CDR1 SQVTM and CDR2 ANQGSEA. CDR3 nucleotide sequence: TGCAGCGTTGAATTCCAGTTTACAGATACGCAGTATTTT. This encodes CSVEFQFTDTQYF.

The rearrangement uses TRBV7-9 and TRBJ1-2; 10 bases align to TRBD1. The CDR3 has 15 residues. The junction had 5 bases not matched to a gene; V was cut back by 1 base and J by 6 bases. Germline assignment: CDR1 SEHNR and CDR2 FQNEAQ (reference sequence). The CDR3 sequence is CASSLGGTGVDGYTF. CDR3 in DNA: TGTGCCAGCAGCTTAGGAGGGACAGGGGTCGATGGCTACACCTTC.